A single sample gave rise to the 28 T cell receptor beta chains below, sequenced in a study of blood T cells in healthy people across ages. Sample-barcoded 5' priming and a J-beta primer mix drove a second PCR of roughly 6 to 12 cycles. TCRdb redid the calling of the 5' RACE reads with MiXCR, one entry per CDR3 protein. This table holds 550,000 to 600,000 distinct CDR3 sequences, roughly 29% found once. Sequenced material: blood. Source of these receptors: a woman in her 70s in good health.

This clonotype has a count of ten or more. The rearrangement joins TRBV9 to TRBJ2-5, with D possibly called TRBD1 or TRBD2 (5 bases each). V dropped 0 bases and J dropped 5 bases, with 20 bases sitting between them. CDR3 length: 17 amino acids. Germline CDR1 SGDLS, CDR2 YYNGEE. The CDR3 here is CASSVAGKAGSSETQYF. CDR3 in DNA: TGTGCCAGCAGCGTAGCGGGGAAGGCAGGGAGTAGCGAGACCCAGTACTTC.

The chain has TRBV29-1 and TRBJ1-4; D remains ambiguous. The V and J ends lost 4 bases and 2 bases respectively, with 8 bases between them. CDR1 and CDR2 (germline): SQVTM, ANQGSEA. The CDR3 covers 13 residues. The CDR3 loop is CSVGVGTNEKLFF. In nucleotides, the CDR3 is TGCAGCGTTGGAGTCGGGACTAATGAAAAACTGTTTTTT.

The chain links TRBV20-1 to TRBJ2-1; TRBD2 aligns across 7 bases. With 6 bases clipped from V and 4 bases from J, the junction kept 9 bases outside the gene matches. The CDR3 consists of 14 residues. The germline CDR1 and CDR2 sequences are DFQATT and SNEGSKA (reference sequence). The CDR3 loop reads CSAQSGAPYNEQFF. CDR3 nucleotide sequence: TGCAGTGCGCAAAGCGGGGCGCCTTACAATGAGCAGTTCTTC.

This clonotype has a count of ten or more. The chain recombines TRBV12-3 or TRBV12-4 with TRBJ2-5, with 8 bases lining up with TRBD2. The length of the CDR3 is 15 residues. V was clipped by 5 bases and J by 5 bases; unmatched bases: 10. The DNA of the CDR3 is TGTGCCAGCAGTCCACGGACTAGCATTGGGGAGACCCAGTACTTC. Translation gives CASSPRTSIGETQYF.

The rearrangement uses TRBV3-1 and TRBJ2-7; D gene uncertain. Germline V gene sequence: CDR1 LGHDT, CDR2 YNNKEL (reference sequence). V was clipped by 6 bases and J by 2 bases, with 11 bases between them. This CDR3 comprises 13 residues. The CDR3 DNA follows: TGTGCCAGCAGAAACTCGGCAACCTACGAGCAGTACTTC. It yields the protein CASRNSATYEQYF.

The genes are TRBV7-3 and TRBJ1-1, with D uncertain. Germline CDR1 SGHTA, CDR2 FQGTGA. The V end lost 5 bases, the J end lost 8 bases, and 12 bases lay between the germline ends. The CDR3 is 12 amino acids. CDR3 residues: CASSIPGTEAFF. The CDR3 DNA reads as TGTGCCAGCAGCATTCCAGGAACCGAAGCTTTCTTT.

The sample holds many counts of this clonotype. V usage is TRBV11-1 and J usage is TRBJ2-1; the D is unclear. CDR3 length equals 14 residues. Germline V gene lookup returns CDR1 SGHAT and CDR2 FQDESV (reference sequence). With 5 bases removed from V and 5 bases from J, the gap between germline ends came to 13 bases. The CDR3 sequence: CASSPPGRDNEQFF. The CDR3 nucleotides read TGTGCCAGCAGCCCCCCGGGTCGGGACAATGAGCAGTTCTTC.

This sequence joins TRBV2 and TRBJ1-1, with D perhaps TRBD1 (6 bases). The V end was cut by 7 bases, the J end by 6 bases, with 12 bases between. This CDR3 region has 12 residues. The germline gives CDR1 SNHLY, CDR2 FYNNEI. The chain's CDR3 is CASTREGAEAFF. DNA of the CDR3: TGTGCCAGCACCCGGGAGGGGGCTGAAGCTTTCTTT.

The chain links TRBV7-9 to TRBJ1-1; D is unclear. From germline, CDR1 is SEHNR and CDR2 FQNEAQ (reference sequence). This CDR3 spans 13 amino acids. V lost 3 bases and J lost 9, with 14 bases in between. The CDR3 reads CASSFGESGKAFF. The CDR3 DNA sequence: TGTGCCAGCAGCTTTGGGGAATCGGGAAAAGCTTTCTTT.

This clonotype was picked up a small number of times. V is TRBV20-1 and J is TRBJ2-5; weak D call: TRBD2 (5 bases). Germline assignment: CDR1 DFQATT and CDR2 SNEGSKA (reference sequence). The V end was cut by 3 bases, the J end by 0 bases, with 14 bases between. The CDR3 is 15 amino acids. CDR3 amino acids: CSASDQAAYQETQYF. CDR3 coding DNA: TGCAGTGCTAGTGATCAAGCGGCGTACCAAGAGACCCAGTACTTC.

In this sample, this clonotype turned up a few times. This sequence joins TRBV20-1 and TRBJ2-7; 13 bases align to TRBD2. The assigned J gene may be wrong: the sequence end matches TRBJ2-1 better. The CDR3 is made up of 15 amino acids. Germline V CDR1 and CDR2: DFQATT, SNEGSKA (reference sequence). The CDR3 bases are TGCAGTGCTAGACCGGGACTAGCGGGGCGGGGTGAGCAGTTCTTC. Amino acids: CSARPGLAGRGEQFF.

This clonotype was found a few times. This chain joins TRBV21-1 and TRBJ2-7; TRBD2, the table's D call, was not compared with the DNA. TRBV21-1 is described as a pseudogene. This CDR3 comprises 18 residues. The chain's CDR3 is CASRGRSGLAGVTYEQYF. CDR3 coding DNA: TGTGCCAGCCGTGGGAGATCTGGACTAGCGGGCGTAACCTACGAGCAGTACTTC.

This clonotype occurred many times. The rearrangement uses TRBV4-1 and TRBJ2-7, with D uncertain. This CDR3 is 18 amino acids long. Germline V gene lookup returns CDR1 MGHRA and CDR2 YSYEKL. Trimming removed 4 bases from V and 0 bases from J, with 22 bases in between. CDR3 nucleotide sequence: TGCGCCAGCAGCCGCATACTCACAGATTCGACCAGCTCCTACGAGCAGTACTTC. Translation: CASSRILTDSTSSYEQYF.

This chain connects TRBV28 to TRBJ2-5; D gene uncertain. Germline V CDR1 and CDR2: MDHEN, SYDVKM. CDR3 size: 11 residues. Between the trimmed V and J ends, which lost 6 bases and 7 bases, there was a span of 9 bases. The CDR3 coding sequence is TGTGCCAGCAGGGGTCTCGGGACCCAGTACTTC. It specifies CASRGLGTQYF.

The V gene is TRBV7-2, the J gene TRBJ1-4; 7 bases line up with TRBD1. The germline V gene encodes CDR1 SGHTA and CDR2 FQGNSA. J lost 4 bases, V lost 4 bases, and 6 bases had no gene match. The CDR3 is 15 residues long. CDR3 residues: CASSSQGVGNEKLFF. The CDR3 nucleotides are TGTGCCAGCAGCTCGCAGGGGGTCGGTAATGAAAAACTGTTTTTT.

This clonotype was recorded a few times. The chain links TRBV29-1 to TRBJ2-5; D gene ambiguous. The CDR3 is made up of 14 amino acids. Germline CDR1 SQVTM, CDR2 ANQGSEA. V was pared by 4 bases and J by 5 bases, with 17 bases between. This CDR3 reads CSVVRATSPETQYF. The CDR3 nucleotides are TGCAGCGTTGTAAGGGCGACGAGTCCGGAGACCCAGTACTTC.

V is TRBV6-2 or TRBV6-3 and J is TRBJ2-5; the match to TRBD2 covers 8 bases. Germline CDR1 MNHEY, CDR2 SVGEGT. This CDR3 has 16 residues. V was clipped by 6 bases and J by 3 bases; unmatched bases: 12. The DNA of the CDR3 is TGTGCCAGCAGATCCGCCGTCGGGGGGGCTGAAGAGACCCAGTACTTC. Protein product: CASRSAVGGAEETQYF.

The DNA for the CDR3 is TGTGCCAGCAGTCTTATCTCAGGGGGGAACACTGAAGCTTTCTTT. It yields the protein CASSLISGGNTEAFF. V is TRBV12-3 or TRBV12-4 and J is TRBJ1-1; TRBD1 matches at 7 bases. V gave up 5 bases and J gave up 1 base; unmatched junction bases: 7. This CDR3 has 15 amino acids.

This chain uses TRBV24-1 with TRBJ2-1, with 8 nucleotides matching TRBD2. Germline values: CDR1 KGHDR, CDR2 SFDVKD. The trim removed 4 bases at V and 6 bases at J, leaving 10 bases unmatched. The CDR3 has 16 amino acids. The CDR3 nucleotides read TGTGCCACCAGTGACCGTAAGGGACTAGGGGGCAATGAGCAGTTCTTC. It codes for CATSDRKGLGGNEQFF.

This chain joins TRBV20-1 and TRBJ2-7; a weak D match, TRBD1 (6 bases). This CDR3 has 15 residues. Germline V gene data show CDR1 as DFQATT and CDR2 as SNEGSKA (reference sequence). The ends were cut back, 3 bases at V and 1 base at J, with 16 bases in the middle. The CDR3 sequence: CSARFTGRSSYEQYF. Written as DNA, the CDR3 is TGCAGTGCTAGGTTTACAGGGCGCTCGTCCTACGAGCAGTACTTC.

In its sample, this clonotype was seen a few times. J is TRBJ1-6 and V is TRBV9, with a tentative D call TRBD1 (6 bases). The length of the CDR3 is 16 residues. Germline CDR1 and CDR2: SGDLS and YYNGEE. V shed 3 bases and J shed 7 bases, with 17 bases lying between them. CDR3 residues: CASSAAMDSRNSPLHF. The CDR3 DNA reads as TGTGCCAGCAGCGCCGCCATGGACAGTCGAAATTCACCCCTCCACTTT.

The rearrangement joins TRBV5-1 to TRBJ1-1; possibly TRBD1 for D (6 bases). The CDR3 contains 14 residues. With 5 bases removed from V and 3 bases from J, the gap between germline ends came to 14 bases. Germline V gives CDR1 SGHRS, CDR2 YFSETQ. CDR3 loop: CASSSGAADTEAFF. In DNA form, the CDR3 reads TGCGCCAGCAGTTCGGGGGCTGCGGACACTGAAGCTTTCTTT.

The chain has TRBV7-2 and TRBJ1-5; 7 bases agree with TRBD1. The junction had 14 bases not matched to a gene; V was cut back by 3 bases and J by 3 bases. Germline CDR1 reads SGHTA; CDR2 reads FQGNSA. This CDR3 is 18 amino acids long. CDR3 coding DNA: TGTGCCAGCAGCTTGGAAAGACAGGGAGGGACTCTCAATCAGCCCCAGCATTTT. Residues: CASSLERQGGTLNQPQHF. Full variable domain (rest looked up from reference TRBV7-2 and TRBJ1-5): GAGVSQSPSNKVTEKGKDVELRCDPISGHTALYWYRQSLGQGLEFLIYFQGNSAPDKSGLPSDRFSAERTGGSVSTLTIQRTQQEDSAVYLCASSLERQGGTLNQPQHFGDGTRLSIL.

The rearrangement joins TRBV5-1 to TRBJ2-7; the D is unclear. The CDR3 is made up of 15 amino acids. CDR1 and CDR2 from the germline V gene are SGHRS and YFSETQ. The V end lost 0 bases, the J end lost 0 bases, and 10 bases lay between the germline ends. The CDR3 sequence is CASSLDGRSSYEQYF. The CDR3 DNA sequence: TGCGCCAGCAGCTTGGACGGACGGAGCTCCTACGAGCAGTACTTC.

The rearrangement uses TRBV20-1 and TRBJ2-5, with a weak D call TRBD2 (6 bases). With 6 bases removed from V and 0 bases from J, the gap between germline ends came to 14 bases. Per the germline V gene, CDR1 is DFQATT and CDR2 is SNEGSKA (reference sequence). This CDR3 is built from 14 residues. The CDR3 region has the DNA TGCAGTGCGACCGGGACTCTCCACCAAGAGACCCAGTACTTC. Its protein is CSATGTLHQETQYF.

Notes on this clonotype: At one boundary the junction diverges from the germline segment, which might be a read error. The chain recombines TRBV20-1 with TRBJ2-1, with 7 bases identical to TRBD2. The CDR3 contains 14 residues. Germline values: CDR1 DFQATT, CDR2 SNEGSKA (reference sequence). Here the CDR3 DNA reads TGCAGTACTAGGGAGCGGGGCTTTTACAATGAGCAGTTCTTC. Protein: CSTRERGFYNEQFF.

V and J are TRBV24-1 and TRBJ1-2; no clear D. Trimming took 3 bases from V and 8 from J, leaving 9 bases between them. From germline, CDR1 is KGHDR and CDR2 SFDVKD. This CDR3 comprises 12 residues. The CDR3 region is CATSDPGRGYTF. CDR3 nucleotides: TGTGCCACCAGTGATCCGGGCCGGGGCTACACCTTC.

There are a few counts of this clonotype. The chain combines TRBV6-6 with TRBJ2-1; no firm D call. The CDR3 is 12 amino acids. The germline V and J ends were trimmed by 8 bases and 4 bases, with 9 bases remaining between them. Looked up from germline, CDR1 is MNHNY and CDR2 is SVGAGI (reference sequence). The CDR3 protein is CASRPGYNEQFF. The CDR3 bases are TGTGCCAGCCGCCCCGGGTACAATGAGCAGTTCTTC.